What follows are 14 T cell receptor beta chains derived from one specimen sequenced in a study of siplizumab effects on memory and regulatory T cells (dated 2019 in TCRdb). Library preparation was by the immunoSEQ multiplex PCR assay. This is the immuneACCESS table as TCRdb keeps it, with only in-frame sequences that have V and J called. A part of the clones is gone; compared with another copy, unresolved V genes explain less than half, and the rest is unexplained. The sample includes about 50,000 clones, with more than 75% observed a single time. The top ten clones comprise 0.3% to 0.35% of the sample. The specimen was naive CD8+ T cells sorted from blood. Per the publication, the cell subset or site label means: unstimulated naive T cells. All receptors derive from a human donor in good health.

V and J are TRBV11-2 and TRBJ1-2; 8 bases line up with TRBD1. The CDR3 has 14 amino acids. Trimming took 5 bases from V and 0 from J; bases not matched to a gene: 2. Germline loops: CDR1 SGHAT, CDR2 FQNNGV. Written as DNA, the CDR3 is TGTGCCAGCAGCACGGGACAGGCTAACTATGGCTACACCTTC. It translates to CASSTGQANYGYTF.

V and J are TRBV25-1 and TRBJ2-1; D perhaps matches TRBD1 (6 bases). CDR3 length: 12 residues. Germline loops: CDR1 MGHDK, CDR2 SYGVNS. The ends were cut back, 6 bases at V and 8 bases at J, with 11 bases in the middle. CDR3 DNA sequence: TGTGCCAGCAGCCCACAGGGATATGAGCAGTTCTTC. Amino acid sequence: CASSPQGYEQFF.

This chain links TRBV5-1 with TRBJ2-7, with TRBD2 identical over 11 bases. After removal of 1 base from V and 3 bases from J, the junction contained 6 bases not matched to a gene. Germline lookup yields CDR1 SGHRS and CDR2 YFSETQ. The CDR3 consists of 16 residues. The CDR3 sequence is CASSLNSGRGNYEQYF. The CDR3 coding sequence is TGCGCCAGCAGCTTGAATAGCGGGAGGGGCAACTACGAGCAGTACTTC.

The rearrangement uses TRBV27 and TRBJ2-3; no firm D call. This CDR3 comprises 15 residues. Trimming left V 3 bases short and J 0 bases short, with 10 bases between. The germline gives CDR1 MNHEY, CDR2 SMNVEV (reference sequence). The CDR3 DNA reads TGTGCCAGCAGTTTCCAGGAACCTAGCACAGATACGCAGTATTTT. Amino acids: CASSFQEPSTDTQYF.

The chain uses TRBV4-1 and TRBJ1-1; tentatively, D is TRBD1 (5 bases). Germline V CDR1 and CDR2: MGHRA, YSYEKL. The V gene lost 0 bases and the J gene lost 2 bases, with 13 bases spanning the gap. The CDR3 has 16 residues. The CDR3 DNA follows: TGCGCCAGCAGCCAAGATCCACAGGCCTTCAACACTGAAGCTTTCTTT. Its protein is CASSQDPQAFNTEAFF.

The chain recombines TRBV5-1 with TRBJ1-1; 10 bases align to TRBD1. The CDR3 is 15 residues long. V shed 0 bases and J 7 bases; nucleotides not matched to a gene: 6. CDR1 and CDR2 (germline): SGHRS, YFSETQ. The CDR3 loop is CASSLALGQGIEAFF. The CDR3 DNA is TGCGCCAGCAGCTTGGCGCTGGGACAGGGGATTGAAGCTTTCTTT.

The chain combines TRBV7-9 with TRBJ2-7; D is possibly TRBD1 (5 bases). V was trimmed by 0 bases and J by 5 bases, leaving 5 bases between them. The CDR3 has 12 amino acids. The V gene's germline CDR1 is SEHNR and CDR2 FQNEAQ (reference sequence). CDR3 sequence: CASSLARDEQYF. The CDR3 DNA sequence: TGTGCCAGCAGCTTAGCCAGGGACGAGCAGTACTTC.

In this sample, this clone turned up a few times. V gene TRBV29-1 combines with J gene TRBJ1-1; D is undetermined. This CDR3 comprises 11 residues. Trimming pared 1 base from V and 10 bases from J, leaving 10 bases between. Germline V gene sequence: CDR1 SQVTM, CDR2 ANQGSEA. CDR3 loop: CSVEGARGAFF. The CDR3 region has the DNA TGCAGCGTTGAAGGGGCCAGAGGAGCTTTCTTT.

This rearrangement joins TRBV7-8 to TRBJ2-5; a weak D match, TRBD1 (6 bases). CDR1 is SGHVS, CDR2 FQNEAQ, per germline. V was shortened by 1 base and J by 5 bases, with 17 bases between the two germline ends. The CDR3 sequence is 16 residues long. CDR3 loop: CASSLVRGSNGETQYF. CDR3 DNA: TGTGCCAGCAGCTTAGTCAGGGGCAGCAATGGGGAGACCCAGTACTTC.

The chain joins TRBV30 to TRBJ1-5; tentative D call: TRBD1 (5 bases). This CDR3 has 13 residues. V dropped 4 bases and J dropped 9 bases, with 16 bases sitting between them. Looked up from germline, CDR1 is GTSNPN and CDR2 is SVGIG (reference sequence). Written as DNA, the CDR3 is TGTGCCTGGACAGACGGTGGAAGGGGGCCCCAGCATTTT. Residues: CAWTDGGRGPQHF.

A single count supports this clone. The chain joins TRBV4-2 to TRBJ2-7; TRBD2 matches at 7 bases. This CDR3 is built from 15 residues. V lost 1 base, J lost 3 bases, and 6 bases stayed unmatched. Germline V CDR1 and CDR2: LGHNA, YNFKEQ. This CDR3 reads CASSQAPGTNYEQYF. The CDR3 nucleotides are TGTGCCAGCAGCCAAGCCCCCGGGACTAACTACGAGCAGTACTTC.

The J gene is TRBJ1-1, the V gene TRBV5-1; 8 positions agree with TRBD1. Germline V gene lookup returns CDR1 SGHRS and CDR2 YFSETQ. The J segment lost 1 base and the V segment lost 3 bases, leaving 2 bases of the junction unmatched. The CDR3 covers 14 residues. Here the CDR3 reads CASSSGTGNTEAFF. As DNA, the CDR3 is TGCGCCAGCAGCTCCGGGACAGGGAACACTGAAGCTTTCTTT.

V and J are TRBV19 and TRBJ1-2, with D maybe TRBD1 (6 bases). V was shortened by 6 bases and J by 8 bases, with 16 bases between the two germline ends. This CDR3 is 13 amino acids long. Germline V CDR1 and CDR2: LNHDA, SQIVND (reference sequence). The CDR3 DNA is TGTGCCAGTAGGGGACATCAATCCGAGGGCTACACCTTC. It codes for CASRGHQSEGYTF.

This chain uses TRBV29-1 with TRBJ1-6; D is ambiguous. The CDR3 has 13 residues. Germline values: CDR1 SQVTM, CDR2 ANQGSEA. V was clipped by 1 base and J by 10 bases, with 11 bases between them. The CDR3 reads CSVEVQSSSPLHF. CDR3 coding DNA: TGCAGCGTTGAAGTACAGTCATCGTCACCCCTCCACTTT.